This T cell receptor (beta chain) was identified in a study of CD8+CD57+ T cells in acquired aplastic anemia. Broader study findings: The study identified about 30 CD8+ CDR3 sequences shared by patients and controls.

It was genomic DNA that served as the template for profiling TCR beta VDJ and CDR3. TCRdb recomputed calls from the reads with MiXCR, one row per CDR3 protein. Of roughly 420,000 distinct CDR3 sequences detected, just under 70% appear once; the ten largest clones hold approximately 4%. CDR1 and CDR2 (germline): MNHEY, SVGEGT. CDR3 size: 13 residues. V lost 6 bases to trimming and J lost 10 bases, with 16 bases between them. As to this clonotype: Its antigen is undetermined.

The specimen was sorted CD4+, CD8+, or CD8+CD57+ T cells (not recorded which) from PBMCs. The chain links TRBV6-2 or TRBV6-3 to TRBJ2-1, with D perhaps matching TRBD1 (6 bases). The TCR was taken from a human donor in good health, serving as a control. The CDR3 nucleotides read TGTGCCAGCAGGCGGAGTACAGGGTACGAGCAGTTCTTC. The encoded protein is CASRRSTGYEQFF.